These T cell receptor beta chains were read from a single sample in a study of CD8 T cells in Susac syndrome. TCRdb analysed the immunoSEQ multiplex PCR reads with MiXCR anew, one entry per CDR3 protein. The sample lists roughly 130,000 distinct CDR3 sequences, nearly 95% occurring once. The sample comprised CD4+ T cells from PBMCs. The receptors were gathered from a human donor in good health. CDR3s include the opening cysteine and the closing phenylalanine or tryptophan. Each record gives: J gene, CDR3 length, D gene, V gene, clone size, CDR3 protein, CDR3 DNA. A D gene is named only where the DNA matches it firmly. For some rows the clone size is stated as once, few or many, or as a class when expanded; others skip it.

j_gene: TRBJ2-4
len: 13
d_gene: .
v_gene: TRBV2
abundance: .
CDR3aa: CASSENGKNIQYF
CDR3nt: TGTGCCAGCAGTGAAAATGGAAAAAACATTCAGTACTTC

j_gene: TRBJ1-5
len: 15
d_gene: .
v_gene: TRBV20-1
abundance: .
CDR3aa: CSASGNPLGNQPQHF
CDR3nt: TGCAGTGCTAGTGGCAATCCTTTGGGCAATCAGCCCCAGCATTTT

j_gene: TRBJ2-7
len: 14
d_gene: .
v_gene: TRBV24-1
abundance: .
CDR3aa: CATSDSKYPYEQYF
CDR3nt: TGTGCCACCAGTGATTCGAAGTACCCCTACGAGCAGTACTTC

j_gene: TRBJ2-1
len: 16
d_gene: .
v_gene: TRBV6-5
abundance: .
CDR3aa: CASSYSSRGGIHEQFF
CDR3nt: TGTGCCAGCAGTTACTCGAGTAGAGGGGGGATCCATGAGCAGTTCTTC

j_gene: TRBJ2-3
len: 13
d_gene: .
v_gene: TRBV6-6
abundance: .
CDR3aa: CASSPTGKDTQYF
CDR3nt: TGTGCCAGCAGTCCCACAGGGAAAGATACGCAGTATTTT

j_gene: TRBJ2-1
len: 13
d_gene: TRBD1
v_gene: TRBV12-3/TRBV12-4
abundance: .
CDR3aa: CASRMTGPNEQFF
CDR3nt: TGTGCCAGCAGGATGACAGGGCCCAATGAGCAGTTCTTC

j_gene: TRBJ2-5
len: 14
d_gene: .
v_gene: TRBV5-1
abundance: .
CDR3aa: CASSLVYVGETQYF
CDR3nt: TGCGCCAGCAGCTTGGTCTACGTGGGGGAGACCCAGTACTTC

j_gene: TRBJ2-7
len: 12
d_gene: .
v_gene: TRBV28
abundance: .
CDR3aa: CASRSGVFEQYF
CDR3nt: TGTGCCAGCAGATCAGGGGTGTTCGAGCAGTACTTC

j_gene: TRBJ2-1
len: 17
d_gene: TRBD2
v_gene: TRBV9
abundance: once
CDR3aa: CASSVGGGSHGDNEQFF
CDR3nt: TGTGCCAGCAGCGTAGGGGGCGGGAGTCACGGCGATAATGAGCAGTTCTTC

j_gene: TRBJ2-1
len: 13
d_gene: .
v_gene: TRBV29-1
abundance: few
CDR3aa: CSVDRTGYREQFF
CDR3nt: TGCAGCGTCGATCGTACAGGGTACCGTGAGCAGTTCTTC

j_gene: TRBJ1-5
len: 12
d_gene: .
v_gene: TRBV3-1
abundance: .
CDR3aa: CASSFQGQPQHF
CDR3nt: TGTGCCAGCAGTTTCCAGGGCCAGCCCCAGCATTTT

j_gene: TRBJ2-1
len: 11
d_gene: .
v_gene: TRBV7-9
abundance: .
CDR3aa: CASSLESEQFF
CDR3nt: TGTGCCAGCAGCTTAGAGTCGGAGCAGTTCTTC

j_gene: TRBJ2-7
len: 16
d_gene: .
v_gene: TRBV28
abundance: .
CDR3aa: CASIPGRTTYELKQYF
CDR3nt: TGTGCCAGCATTCCTGGACGGACGACGTACGAGCTTAAGCAGTACTTC

j_gene: TRBJ2-4
len: 12
d_gene: .
v_gene: TRBV28
abundance: .
CDR3aa: CASSQRPSIQYF
CDR3nt: TGTGCCAGCTCTCAGAGGCCAAGCATTCAGTACTTC

j_gene: TRBJ2-5
len: 13
d_gene: .
v_gene: TRBV28
abundance: .
CDR3aa: CASRRTGTQTQYF
CDR3nt: TGTGCCAGCAGACGAACAGGGACACAGACCCAGTACTTC

j_gene: TRBJ2-4
len: 15
d_gene: .
v_gene: TRBV28
abundance: .
CDR3aa: CASSLPLEGGSIQYF
CDR3nt: TGTGCCAGCAGTTTACCCCTAGAGGGGGGTTCCATTCAGTACTTC

j_gene: TRBJ2-4
len: 14
d_gene: .
v_gene: TRBV11-2
abundance: .
CDR3aa: CASTLRREKNIQYF
CDR3nt: TGTGCCAGCACCCTCAGAAGGGAAAAAAACATTCAGTACTTC

j_gene: TRBJ2-4
len: 16
d_gene: .
v_gene: TRBV29-1
abundance: .
CDR3aa: CSVEGGQGYAKNIQYF
CDR3nt: TGCAGCGTTGAAGGCGGGCAGGGGTACGCCAAAAACATTCAGTACTTC

j_gene: TRBJ2-7
len: 16
d_gene: TRBD1
v_gene: TRBV28
abundance: .
CDR3aa: CASSLFEQGDRGEQYF
CDR3nt: TGTGCCAGCAGTTTATTCGAACAGGGGGACAGGGGAGAGCAGTACTTC

j_gene: TRBJ2-2
len: 15
d_gene: .
v_gene: TRBV20-1
abundance: .
CDR3aa: CSATVRQVARGELFF
CDR3nt: TGCAGTGCTACGGTCCGACAGGTCGCTCGGGGGGAGCTGTTTTTT

j_gene: TRBJ2-2
len: 12
d_gene: .
v_gene: TRBV7-9
abundance: .
CDR3aa: CASSLTTGELFF
CDR3nt: TGTGCCAGCAGCTTAACTACCGGGGAGCTGTTTTTT

j_gene: TRBJ2-3
len: 17
d_gene: .
v_gene: TRBV7-2
abundance: once
CDR3aa: CASSLNPNPQGTDTQYF
CDR3nt: TGTGCCAGCAGCTTAAACCCCAACCCGCAGGGGACAGATACGCAGTATTTT

j_gene: TRBJ2-5
len: 12
d_gene: .
v_gene: TRBV10-3
abundance: .
CDR3aa: CAISDYQETQYF
CDR3nt: TGTGCCATCAGTGACTACCAAGAGACCCAGTACTTC

j_gene: TRBJ2-2
len: 15
d_gene: .
v_gene: TRBV20-1
abundance: .
CDR3aa: CSTLRGDSLTGELFF
CDR3nt: TGCAGTACACTAAGAGGGGACTCCCTCACCGGGGAGCTGTTTTTT

j_gene: TRBJ2-2
len: 16
d_gene: .
v_gene: TRBV23-1
abundance: .
CDR3aa: CASSQSGDFYPKKLFF
CDR3nt: TGCGCCAGCAGTCAATCGGGAGACTTCTACCCTAAGAAGCTGTTTTTT

j_gene: TRBJ2-5
len: 14
d_gene: TRBD1
v_gene: TRBV20-1
abundance: once
CDR3aa: CSAREGTGMETQYF
CDR3nt: TGCAGTGCTAGAGAGGGGACAGGGATGGAGACCCAGTACTTC

j_gene: TRBJ2-7
len: 15
d_gene: .
v_gene: TRBV12-3/TRBV12-4
abundance: once
CDR3aa: CASSFRDPRVYEQYF
CDR3nt: TGTGCCAGCAGTTTTCGGGACCCTAGGGTCTACGAGCAGTACTTC

j_gene: TRBJ2-2
len: 16
d_gene: TRBD1
v_gene: TRBV7-9
abundance: .
CDR3aa: CASSASGGEITGELFF
CDR3nt: TGTGCCAGCAGCGCTTCAGGGGGCGAGATCACCGGGGAGCTGTTTTTT

j_gene: TRBJ1-5
len: 13
d_gene: .
v_gene: TRBV5-1
abundance: few
CDR3aa: CASSFGGNQPQHF
CDR3nt: TGTGCCAGCAGTTTTGGTGGCAATCAGCCCCAGCATTTT

j_gene: TRBJ2-6
len: 15
d_gene: .
v_gene: TRBV29-1
abundance: .
CDR3aa: CSVAYRVSGANVLTF
CDR3nt: TGCAGCGTCGCATACAGGGTTTCTGGGGCCAACGTCCTGACTTTC

j_gene: TRBJ2-7
len: 11
d_gene: .
v_gene: TRBV12-3/TRBV12-4
abundance: few
CDR3aa: CASSRGDEQYF
CDR3nt: TGTGCCAGCAGTAGGGGCGACGAGCAGTACTTC

j_gene: TRBJ1-1
len: 14
d_gene: .
v_gene: TRBV3-1
abundance: once
CDR3aa: CASSRPALNTEAFF
CDR3nt: TGTGCCAGCAGCCGCCCAGCTCTGAACACTGAAGCTTTCTTT

j_gene: TRBJ2-1
len: 19
d_gene: TRBD2
v_gene: TRBV20-1
abundance: once
CDR3aa: CSARTGLAGEIMASNEQFF
CDR3nt: TGCAGTGCTAGGACAGGACTAGCGGGAGAGATAATGGCGAGCAATGAGCAGTTCTTC

j_gene: TRBJ2-3
len: 14
d_gene: TRBD2
v_gene: TRBV28
abundance: once
CDR3aa: CASSPWTSGRVKYF
CDR3nt: TGTGCCAGCAGTCCTTGGACTAGCGGGAGGGTTAAGTATTTT

j_gene: TRBJ2-1
len: 14
d_gene: TRBD2
v_gene: TRBV29-1
abundance: .
CDR3aa: CSVPSRGRNLEQFF
CDR3nt: TGCAGCGTCCCCAGTCGCGGGAGAAACCTTGAGCAGTTCTTC

j_gene: TRBJ1-2
len: 14
d_gene: .
v_gene: TRBV20-1
abundance: .
CDR3aa: CSARTLQVMGGYTF
CDR3nt: TGCAGTGCTAGGACCCTCCAGGTCATGGGTGGCTACACCTTC

j_gene: TRBJ2-6
len: 19
d_gene: TRBD1
v_gene: TRBV7-2
abundance: once
CDR3aa: CASSPGQGKRTPGANVLTF
CDR3nt: TGTGCCAGCAGCCCTGGACAGGGGAAGAGAACTCCTGGGGCCAACGTCCTGACTTTC

j_gene: TRBJ2-7
len: 13
d_gene: .
v_gene: TRBV20-1
abundance: .
CDR3aa: CSAPTRTPYEQYF
CDR3nt: TGCAGTGCCCCAACCCGTACACCCTACGAGCAGTACTTC

j_gene: TRBJ2-7
len: 13
d_gene: TRBD1
v_gene: TRBV2
abundance: .
CDR3aa: CATTQTGYYEQYF
CDR3nt: TGTGCCACCACCCAGACAGGGTACTACGAGCAGTACTTC

j_gene: TRBJ1-4
len: 13
d_gene: .
v_gene: TRBV29-1
abundance: .
CDR3aa: CSVEVHLGEKLFF
CDR3nt: TGCAGCGTTGAAGTTCACCTGGGAGAAAAACTGTTTTTT

j_gene: TRBJ2-7
len: 12
d_gene: .
v_gene: TRBV3-1
abundance: .
CDR3aa: CASSPSGREQYF
CDR3nt: TGTGCCAGCAGCCCTTCAGGGAGGGAGCAGTACTTC

j_gene: TRBJ2-5
len: 14
d_gene: TRBD2
v_gene: TRBV20-1
abundance: .
CDR3aa: CSASSASGASAQYF
CDR3nt: TGCAGTGCTAGTTCCGCTAGCGGGGCGTCAGCCCAGTACTTC

j_gene: TRBJ1-2
len: 13
d_gene: .
v_gene: TRBV7-9
abundance: .
CDR3aa: CASSLPGAYGYTF
CDR3nt: TGTGCCAGCAGCTTACCAGGGGCCTATGGCTACACCTTC

j_gene: TRBJ1-1
len: 13
d_gene: .
v_gene: TRBV15
abundance: .
CDR3aa: CATSRVRNTEAFF
CDR3nt: TGTGCCACCAGCAGAGTACGGAACACTGAAGCTTTCTTT

j_gene: TRBJ2-6
len: 14
d_gene: TRBD1
v_gene: TRBV29-1
abundance: .
CDR3aa: CSVGKGAGANVLTF
CDR3nt: TGCAGCGTTGGTAAGGGGGCCGGGGCCAACGTCCTGACTTTC

j_gene: TRBJ1-3
len: 15
d_gene: .
v_gene: TRBV28
abundance: .
CDR3aa: CASSLTAPPGHTIYF
CDR3nt: TGTGCCAGCAGTTTAACGGCGCCCCCGGGGCACACCATATATTTT

j_gene: TRBJ2-7
len: 13
d_gene: .
v_gene: TRBV5-4
abundance: .
CDR3aa: CASSWEKSYEQYF
CDR3nt: TGTGCCAGCAGCTGGGAGAAATCCTACGAGCAGTACTTC

j_gene: TRBJ2-3
len: 12
d_gene: .
v_gene: TRBV11-2
abundance: .
CDR3aa: CASSLNSDTQYF
CDR3nt: TGTGCCAGCAGCCTCAACTCCGATACGCAGTATTTT

j_gene: TRBJ1-1
len: 10
d_gene: .
v_gene: TRBV29-1
abundance: .
CDR3aa: CSVVNTEAFF
CDR3nt: TGCAGCGTGGTGAACACTGAAGCTTTCTTT

j_gene: TRBJ2-1
len: 16
d_gene: TRBD1
v_gene: TRBV7-9
abundance: .
CDR3aa: CASSFRDRVPYNEQFF
CDR3nt: TGTGCCAGCAGCTTTCGGGACAGGGTCCCCTACAATGAGCAGTTCTTC

j_gene: TRBJ2-5
len: 13
d_gene: .
v_gene: TRBV7-6
abundance: .
CDR3aa: CASSLAWRNTQYF
CDR3nt: TGTGCCAGCAGCTTAGCGTGGCGGAATACCCAGTACTTC

j_gene: TRBJ2-3
len: 14
d_gene: TRBD2
v_gene: TRBV24-1
abundance: once
CDR3aa: CATSGGGHTDTQYF
CDR3nt: TGTGCCACCTCCGGGGGAGGGCATACAGATACGCAGTATTTT

j_gene: TRBJ2-1
len: 14
d_gene: .
v_gene: TRBV5-8
abundance: .
CDR3aa: CASSLGRAYNEQFF
CDR3nt: TGTGCCAGCAGCTTGGGCAGGGCCTACAATGAGCAGTTCTTC

j_gene: TRBJ2-7
len: 14
d_gene: .
v_gene: TRBV2
abundance: .
CDR3aa: CASSERVGDYEQYF
CDR3nt: TGTGCCAGCAGTGAACGGGTCGGAGACTACGAGCAGTACTTC